This TCR beta chain derives from a study of T-cell memory formation after mild COVID-19. This CDR3 has 17 residues. The germline gives CDR1 SGHRS, CDR2 YFSETQ. Trimming shortened V by 4 bases and J by 0 bases, and 14 bases separated the two germline ends. Employing constant-segment primers, 5'RACE generated TCR alpha and TCR beta cDNA libraries bearing sample barcodes and UMIs. Via MiXCR, TCRdb re-called the 5' RACE reads, giving one row per CDR3 protein. The sample holds some 350,000 distinct CDR3 sequences, around 13% seen once. The receptor was derived from a young man who had mild COVID-19 (a few samples of this study predate the infection). Cell type and time point are not known. Specimen: PBMCs or a T cell subset sorted from them (not recorded which). The chain employs TRBV5-1 and TRBJ1-6; possibly TRBD1 for D (5 bases). In DNA, the CDR3 is TGCGCCAGCAGCCGGGGAGAGGGGAGCTCCTATAATTCACCCCTCCACTTT. Translated, it gives CASSRGEGSSYNSPLHF.